The rows below give T cell receptor beta chains drawn from one sample of a study of cytomegalovirus exposure and HLA in healthy donors. This table comes from immunoSEQ multiplex PCR, and its TCRdb copy is limited to in-frame clones, with some not included. This sample carries roughly 120,000 clones, more than 60% of them seen once, and the ten largest clones take 5% to 7.5%. The sample consisted of PBMCs. The source is a young man in good health and CMV-seropositive. Both conserved end residues are part of each CDR3. D genes are given only for firm matches. Some rows have no size entry. The others give once, few or many, or a class for an expanded clone.

J gene,clone size,V gene,D gene,CDR3 protein,CDR3 DNA
TRBJ1-1,NA,TRBV27,TRBD1,CASSLRTGRNTEAFF,TGTGCCAGCAGTCTGAGGACAGGGCGGAACACTGAAGCTTTCTTT
TRBJ1-2,NA,TRBV7-9,NA,CASSSDYGYTF,TGTGCCAGCAGCTCGGACTATGGCTACACCTTC
TRBJ2-1,NA,TRBV7-6,TRBD1,CASSEGQGSYNEQFF,TGTGCCAGCAGCGAAGGACAGGGATCCTACAATGAGCAGTTCTTC
TRBJ1-5,NA,TRBV5-1,NA,CASSQGPNQPQHF,TGCGCCAGCAGTCAGGGGCCCAATCAGCCCCAGCATTTT
TRBJ1-2,NA,TRBV6-5,NA,CASSYIGGYGYTF,TGTGCCAGCAGTTATATCGGGGGTTATGGCTACACCTTC
TRBJ1-1,NA,TRBV7-9,NA,CASSPDGPDEAFF,TGTGCCAGCAGCCCCGATGGGCCAGATGAAGCTTTCTTT
TRBJ2-6,many,TRBV6-1,NA,CASTGSGANVLTF,TGTGCCAGCACGGGATCCGGGGCCAACGTCCTGACTTTC
TRBJ2-5,NA,TRBV6-1,NA,CASSPRRQGGETQYF,TGTGCCAGCAGTCCCCGTCGGCAGGGGGGAGAGACCCAGTACTTC
TRBJ2-1,NA,TRBV7-2,NA,CASSLGWGEINNEQFF,TGTGCCAGCAGCTTAGGTTGGGGGGAAATTAACAATGAGCAGTTCTTC
TRBJ1-2,NA,TRBV5-8,NA,CASSLVSGDYGYTF,TGTGCCAGCAGCTTGGTTTCAGGGGACTATGGCTACACCTTC
TRBJ2-1,NA,TRBV4-1,TRBD2,CASSQEGAGGVYNEQFF,TGCGCCAGCAGCCAAGAAGGGGCGGGGGGGGTGTACAATGAGCAGTTCTTC
TRBJ1-1,NA,TRBV25-1,TRBD1,CASSTSQGMEEAFF,TGTGCCAGCAGCACCTCACAGGGGATGGAAGAAGCTTTCTTT
TRBJ1-1,NA,TRBV9,TRBD1,CASSDRTGEGGLNTEAFF,TGTGCCAGCAGCGATCGGACAGGTGAAGGTGGTTTGAACACTGAAGCTTTCTTT
TRBJ2-2,NA,TRBV7-2,NA,CASSGGAGGTGELFF,TGTGCCAGCAGCGGGGGGGCTGGGGGTACCGGGGAGCTGTTTTTT
TRBJ2-5,NA,TRBV18,TRBD1,CASSPRDRGLGETQYF,TGTGCCAGCTCACCACGGGACAGGGGGCTCGGGGAGACCCAGTACTTC
TRBJ2-2,NA,TRBV7-9,TRBD1,CASSLGDRGPNTGELFF,TGTGCCAGCAGCTTAGGGGACAGGGGGCCAAACACCGGGGAGCTGTTTTTT
TRBJ1-2,NA,TRBV4-2,TRBD1,CASSQLHRGLTYGYTF,TGTGCCAGCAGCCAACTTCACAGGGGGCTTACCTATGGCTACACCTTC
TRBJ1-3,NA,TRBV9,TRBD1,CASSVDPRGPGNTIYF,TGTGCCAGCAGCGTGGATCCCAGGGGGCCTGGAAACACCATATATTTT
TRBJ2-3,NA,TRBV11-2,NA,CASSFTGDDTDTQYF,TGTGCCAGCAGCTTCACGGGGGACGACACAGATACGCAGTATTTT
TRBJ2-2,once,TRBV13,NA,CASSSLATGELFF,TGTGCCAGCAGCTCCCTAGCGACCGGGGAGCTGTTTTTT
TRBJ2-1,NA,TRBV10-1,TRBD1,CASSVGTGLMNEQFF,TGCGCCAGCAGTGTCGGGACAGGGTTAATGAATGAGCAGTTCTTC
TRBJ1-3,NA,TRBV12-5,NA,CASGSSGAGNTIYF,TGTGCTAGTGGTTCGTCTGGAGCTGGAAACACCATATACTTT
TRBJ2-3,NA,TRBV25-1,NA,CASSGRHRESTDTQYF,TGTGCCAGCAGTGGTCGGCACAGGGAATCGACAGATACGCAGTATTTT
TRBJ1-6,once,TRBV30,TRBD1,CAWSGTGGWSPLHF,TGTGCCTGGAGTGGGACAGGGGGATGGTCACCCCTCCACTTT
TRBJ2-7,NA,TRBV10-2,TRBD2,CASSRTSGDSEQYF,TGCGCCAGCAGTCGGACTAGCGGGGACTCCGAGCAGTACTTC
TRBJ2-5,NA,TRBV7-9,NA,CASSLGGGAETQYF,TGTGCCAGCAGCTTAGGAGGAGGAGCAGAGACCCAGTACTTC
TRBJ1-4,NA,TRBV7-2,TRBD1,CASSTQHRGGEKLFF,TGTGCCAGCAGCACACAACACAGGGGCGGTGAAAAACTGTTTTTT
TRBJ1-2,NA,TRBV7-9,TRBD1,CASSAGGEGRVNYGYTF,TGTGCCAGCAGCGCAGGGGGTGAGGGGCGTGTAAACTATGGCTACACCTTC
TRBJ2-5,once,TRBV2,TRBD2,CASSEGLAGGYQTQYF,TGTGCCAGCAGCGAGGGACTAGCGGGGGGTTATCAGACCCAGTACTTC
TRBJ2-3,NA,TRBV10-2,TRBD1,CASTDRGDSTDTQYF,TGCGCCAGTACGGACAGGGGAGATTCCACAGATACGCAGTATTTT
TRBJ1-1,NA,TRBV18,NA,CASSPTSQGFSTEAFF,TGTGCCAGCTCACCAACCTCTCAGGGCTTTAGCACTGAAGCTTTCTTT
TRBJ1-1,NA,TRBV9,NA,CASSVDMNTEAFF,TGTGCCAGCAGCGTAGATATGAACACTGAAGCTTTCTTT
TRBJ2-1,NA,TRBV5-1,NA,CASSFAQDKQFF,TGCGCCAGCAGCTTCGCACAGGACAAACAGTTCTTC
TRBJ1-1,NA,TRBV19,NA,CASTALMERTEAFF,TGTGCCAGTACGGCTCTGATGGAGCGCACTGAAGCTTTCTTT
TRBJ2-3,NA,TRBV4-1,TRBD1,CASSLDRGTDTQYF,TGCGCCAGCAGCCTAGACAGGGGCACAGATACGCAGTATTTT
TRBJ2-1,NA,TRBV2,NA,CASHRFPLNEQFF,TGTGCCAGCCACAGGTTTCCGCTCAATGAGCAGTTCTTC
TRBJ2-2,NA,TRBV7-3,TRBD2,CASSLTTSGDTGELFF,TGTGCCAGCAGCTTAACGACTAGCGGGGACACCGGGGAGCTGTTTTTT
TRBJ2-3,NA,TRBV5-1,NA,CASRGNTGNTDTQYF,TGCGCCAGCAGGGGTAATACGGGGAACACAGATACGCAGTATTTT
TRBJ1-5,NA,TRBV10-3,TRBD1,CAISDVTGDSNQPQHF,TGTGCCATCAGTGATGTGACAGGGGATAGCAATCAGCCCCAGCATTTT
TRBJ2-7,NA,TRBV25-1,NA,CASSEARTPTGYEQYF,TGTGCCAGCAGTGAAGCAAGGACCCCCACGGGGTACGAGCAGTACTTC
TRBJ1-2,NA,TRBV11-3,NA,CASSLQREEGYTF,TGTGCCAGCAGCTTACAGAGGGAGGAAGGCTACACCTTC
TRBJ2-5,NA,TRBV25-1,NA,CASRDRDFRTQYF,TGTGCCAGCAGGGATCGGGACTTTCGGACCCAGTACTTC
TRBJ2-3,NA,TRBV7-9,NA,CASSPLGVYPADTQYF,TGTGCCAGCAGCCCCCTCGGGGTATACCCCGCAGATACGCAGTATTTT
TRBJ2-7,NA,TRBV2,NA,CASRTKGHSYEQYF,TGTGCCAGCCGGACGAAGGGACACTCCTACGAGCAGTACTTC
TRBJ1-1,once,TRBV27,TRBD1,CASSHGQGASEAFF,TGTGCCAGCAGCCACGGACAGGGAGCCTCTGAAGCTTTCTTT
TRBJ1-1,NA,TRBV5-1,NA,CASSSSVVSEAFF,TGCGCCAGCAGCTCCTCAGTGGTCTCTGAAGCTTTCTTT
TRBJ2-2,NA,TRBV7-3,TRBD2,CASSPRLAGKNTGELFF,TGTGCCAGCAGCCCCCGGCTAGCGGGGAAGAACACCGGGGAGCTGTTTTTT
TRBJ2-3,few,TRBV4-3,TRBD2,CASSQDEGTKTDTQYF,TGCGCCAGCAGCCAAGATGAGGGGACTAAGACAGATACGCAGTATTTT
TRBJ1-2,NA,TRBV2,NA,CASGLSSGYTF,TGTGCCAGTGGTTTGAGTTCTGGCTACACCTTC
TRBJ2-7,NA,TRBV7-2,NA,CASSIITHPYEQYF,TGTGCCAGCAGTATAATTACACATCCCTACGAGCAGTACTTC
TRBJ1-1,NA,TRBV11-2,TRBD1,CASSWDRGEEAFF,TGTGCCAGCAGCTGGGACAGGGGGGAAGAAGCTTTCTTT
TRBJ1-5,NA,TRBV19,NA,CASSISGEGQPQHF,TGTGCCAGTAGTATTTCAGGGGAGGGTCAGCCCCAGCATTTT
TRBJ1-1,NA,TRBV27,NA,CASSRTGFRNTEAFF,TGTGCCAGCAGTAGGACGGGGTTTAGGAACACTGAAGCTTTCTTT
TRBJ1-4,NA,TRBV5-6,TRBD1,CASSTTGVNEKLFF,TGTGCCAGCAGCACGACAGGGGTTAATGAAAAACTGTTTTTT
TRBJ2-7,NA,TRBV7-2,NA,CASSLGASYPLYEQYF,TGTGCCAGCAGCTTAGGAGCGTCTTATCCACTCTACGAGCAGTACTTC
TRBJ2-7,NA,TRBV6-6,TRBD1,CASNPGQNYEQYF,TGTGCCAGCAATCCGGGACAGAACTACGAGCAGTACTTC
TRBJ2-1,once,TRBV6-1,NA,CASSELGRGGPRNEQFF,TGTGCCAGCAGTGAATTAGGGCGGGGCGGTCCTAGAAATGAGCAGTTCTTC